The text below deals with one T cell receptor beta chain. An input of about 0.45 to 1 ug of RNA was subjected to reverse transcription using random hexamers. TCRdb reanalysed the immunoSEQ multiplex PCR reads using MiXCR and keeps one entry per CDR3 protein. The sample shows 75,000 or so distinct CDR3 sequences, roughly 94% of them seen only once. This sample was included in a study of CD8 T cells in Susac syndrome. The CDR3 is made up of 15 amino acids. The V segment lost 5 bases and the J segment 3 bases; nucleotides outside the gene matches: 5. CDR1 and CDR2 (germline): SGHTA, FQGTGA. The sequenced sample consisted of CD8+ T cells from PBMCs. V and J are TRBV7-3 and TRBJ2-1, with 9 bases lining up with TRBD1. This receptor was taken from a human donor with Susac syndrome. The DNA of the CDR3 is TGTGCCAGCAGCGTTACAGGGGGCCTCTACAATGAGCAGTTCTTC. Encoded protein: CASSVTGGLYNEQFF.